A few counts support the clone carrying this TCR beta chain. Its antigen is unknown. While unrecorded immune exposures were likely, the donors were nominally healthy when sampled. The data are from a study of cytomegalovirus exposure and HLA in healthy donors. Study conclusions and caveats: Researchers reported in a later analysis that a missense DCLRE1C variant was tied to TCR beta V- and J-gene trimming. About 87% or about 30% of the time was how often most TCR beta V segments were productive, according to an earlier analysis.

V lost 5 bases to trimming and J lost 4 bases, with 14 bases between them. The CDR3 is made up of 15 amino acids. In germline, CDR1 is SGHTA, CDR2 FQGTGA. The PCR was carried out with 60 Vbeta primers and 13 Jbeta primers. TCRdb's copy holds only in-frame clones and misses some; the assay was immunoSEQ multiplex PCR. The table shows under 200,000 clones, with 70% to 80% occurring only once. The rearrangement uses TRBV7-3 and TRBJ1-4; maybe TRBD1 (6 bases). Sequences were obtained from PBMCs. This receptor was obtained from a man aged 40-49 years in good health and CMV-seronegative. Here the CDR3 reads CASSHNSGHNEKLFF. The CDR3 DNA reads as TGTGCCAGCAGCCACAATTCGGGACATAATGAAAAACTGTTTTTT.